The 15 T cell receptor beta chains reported below all come from one sample, sequenced in a study of patients and donors after allogeneic stem cell transplantation. MiXCR was run by TCRdb on the RT-PCR reads, yielding one entry per CDR3 protein. Altogether approximately 33,000 distinct CDR3 sequences are present, 6.8% being singletons, with the ten largest covering roughly a third. The sequencing sample was made of blood, either unsorted or a sorted T cell fraction (not recorded which). The receptors stem from a human donor who was either an allogeneic HSCT recipient or a stem cell or donor lymphocyte infusion donor (not recorded which). It is not recorded whose cells these are; they may come from a transplant donor.

V gene TRBV5-1 combines with J gene TRBJ2-5; no firm D call. CDR3 length: 13 residues. Germline V gene data show CDR1 as SGHRS and CDR2 as YFSETQ. V lost 0 bases to trimming and J lost 5 bases, with 8 bases between them. The CDR3: CASSLVGWETQYF. The CDR3 DNA sequence: TGCGCCAGCAGCTTGGTTGGCTGGGAGACCCAGTACTTC.

This clonotype was observed many times. The CDR3 DNA follows: TGTGCCAGCAACCGGGGGGGAATCGGGCAGCCCCAGCATTTT. Its translation: CASNRGGIGQPQHF. The chain combines TRBV6-5 with TRBJ1-5, with D perhaps TRBD1 (5 bases). Germline CDR1 reads MNHEY; CDR2 reads SVGAGI. Trimming pared 7 bases from V and 7 bases from J, leaving 17 bases between. There are 14 residues in the CDR3.

This clonotype has more than one count but fewer than ten. The chain has TRBV15 and TRBJ2-1, with 11 positions matching TRBD2. The V gene's germline CDR1 is LNHNV and CDR2 YYDKDF (reference sequence). The V gene end was trimmed by 0 bases and the J gene end by 1 base; junction bases not matched to a gene: 2. The CDR3 is 17 amino acids. The CDR3 here is CATSRELAGASYNEQFF. CDR3 nucleotide sequence: TGTGCCACCAGCAGAGAACTAGCGGGAGCTTCCTACAATGAGCAGTTCTTC.

This clonotype has ten or more counts. CDR3 DNA: TGTGCCACCCGACTAGCGGGAGTACAAGAGACCCAGTACTTC. It yields the protein CATRLAGVQETQYF. J is TRBJ2-5 and V is TRBV27; 12 bases agree with TRBD2. V lost 10 bases to trimming and J lost 2 bases; unmatched junction nucleotides: 5. This CDR3 is built from 14 residues. Germline lookup yields CDR1 MNHEY and CDR2 SMNVEV (reference sequence).

This clonotype appeared many times. The CDR3 bases are TGTGCCAGCAGTTTTTATCGAACCGGGGAGCTGTTTTTT. Its translation is CASSFYRTGELFF. J is TRBJ2-2 and V is TRBV12-3 or TRBV12-4; D gene ambiguous. Trimming pared 3 bases from V and 5 bases from J, leaving 7 bases between. This CDR3 is 13 amino acids long.

This clonotype was counted a single time. The chain employs TRBV6-5 and TRBJ2-4; unclear D gene. CDR3 length equals 16 residues. Per germline, CDR1 MNHEY and CDR2 SVGAGI. V gave up 0 bases and J gave up 0 bases, with 9 bases separating them. The CDR3 coding sequence is TGTGCCAGCAGTTACTCCTGGAACCTAGCCAAAAACATTCAGTACTTC. As protein: CASSYSWNLAKNIQYF.

This clonotype was detected only a few times. The genes are TRBV24-1 and TRBJ2-7, with D possibly being TRBD1 (5 bases). The V end lost 2 bases, the J end lost 7 bases, and 11 bases lay between the germline ends. The CDR3 runs 13 residues. From germline, CDR1 is KGHDR and CDR2 SFDVKD. CDR3 protein: CATSDYKGWEQYF. The CDR3 DNA sequence: TGTGCCACCAGTGATTATAAGGGGTGGGAGCAGTACTTC.

This clonotype was picked up many times. The genes are TRBV12-3 or TRBV12-4 and TRBJ2-7, with D perhaps TRBD2 (5 bases). Trimming took off 3 bases at V and 6 bases at J, with 12 bases between the two ends. There are 13 residues in the CDR3. CDR3 sequence reads: CASSLGWSGEQYF. CDR3 DNA sequence: TGTGCCAGCAGTTTGGGATGGAGCGGCGAGCAGTACTTC.

A word on this clonotype: Given a much more abundant clone one base away, this may be a read error. The chain recombines TRBV6-2 or TRBV6-3 with TRBJ2-2, with 10 bases aligning to TRBD2. The CDR3 has 16 residues. Losses at the gene ends were 5 bases for V and 2 bases for J; bases not matched to a gene: 5. CDR1 is MNHEY and CDR2 is SVGEGT in the germline V gene. CDR3 region: CASSPIAGGNTGELFF. CDR3 coding DNA: TGTGCCAGCAGTCCGATAGCGGGAGGTAACACCGGGGAGCTGTTTTTT.

This clonotype was counted at least ten times. The V and J genes are TRBV27 and TRBJ2-7; 7 nucleotides line up with TRBD1. The trim removed 5 bases at V and 4 bases at J, leaving 8 bases unmatched. The CDR3 contains 14 residues. Germline lookup yields CDR1 MNHEY and CDR2 SMNVEV (reference sequence). Written as DNA, the CDR3 is TGTGCCAGCAGTGTAGGGGGCGAATGGTACGAGCAGTACTTC. It codes for CASSVGGEWYEQYF.

Many counts were recorded for this clonotype. The rearrangement uses TRBV10-3 and TRBJ2-7; 9 bases match TRBD2. The CDR3 loop spans 16 amino acids. CDR1 is ENHRY, CDR2 SYGVKD, per germline. Trimming at V came to 2 bases and at J to 5 bases, leaving 10 bases not matched to a gene. The CDR3 coding sequence is TGTGCCATCAGTGAGGCGCCCTCTAGCGGGGAAGACGAGCAGTACTTC. Translated: CAISEAPSSGEDEQYF.

The chain employs TRBV20-1 and TRBJ2-1; 9 positions match TRBD2. CDR1 is DFQATT, CDR2 SNEGSKA, per germline (reference sequence). J lost 7 bases, V lost 0 bases, and 10 bases had no gene match. This CDR3 spans 16 amino acids. The CDR3: CSARDHRSGGRNEQFF. DNA for the CDR3: TGCAGTGCTAGAGATCATCGCAGCGGGGGGCGGAATGAGCAGTTCTTC.

Ten or more counts support this clonotype. The chain has TRBV3-1 and TRBJ1-5, with no clear D. There are 15 residues in the CDR3. V lost 4 bases, J lost 0 bases, and 10 bases lay in between. Germline V gene sequence: CDR1 LGHDT, CDR2 YNNKEL (reference sequence). The CDR3 protein is CASSPGGNSNQPQHF. Here the CDR3 DNA reads TGTGCCAGCAGCCCCGGTGGGAATAGCAATCAGCCCCAGCATTTT.

This clonotype was seen repeatedly, ten times or more. The chain couples TRBV5-4 to TRBJ2-1; the match to TRBD2 covers 7 bases. V lost 0 bases and J lost 13; bases outside the gene matches: 4. Germline V CDR1 and CDR2: SGHNT, YYREEE (reference sequence). The CDR3 contains 12 residues. Here the CDR3 DNA reads TGTGCCAGCAGCTTGGATAGCGGGTCCCAGTTCTTC. Its translation: CASSLDSGSQFF.

This clonotype was seen a handful of times. CDR3 sequence reads: CASSVDSGTRFFEQYF. CDR3 coding DNA: TGTGCCAGCAGCGTAGATTCCGGGACTAGGTTTTTCGAGCAGTACTTC. The rearrangement links TRBV9 to TRBJ2-7, with 8 bases identical to TRBD2. V dropped 0 bases and J dropped 6; count of bases not matched to a gene: 11. Germline values: CDR1 SGDLS, CDR2 YYNGEE. This CDR3 has 16 residues.